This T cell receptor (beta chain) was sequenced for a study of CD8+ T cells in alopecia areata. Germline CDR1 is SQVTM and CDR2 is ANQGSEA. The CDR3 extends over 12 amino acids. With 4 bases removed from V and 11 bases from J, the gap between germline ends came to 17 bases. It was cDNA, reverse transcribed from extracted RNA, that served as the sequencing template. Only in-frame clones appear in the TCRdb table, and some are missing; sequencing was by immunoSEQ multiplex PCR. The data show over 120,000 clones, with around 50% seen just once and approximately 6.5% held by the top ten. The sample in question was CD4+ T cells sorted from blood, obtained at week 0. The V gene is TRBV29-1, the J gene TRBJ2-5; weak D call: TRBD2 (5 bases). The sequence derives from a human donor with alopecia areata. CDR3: CSVGLGDGEQYF. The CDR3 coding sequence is TGCAGCGTTGGTTTGGGAGACGGGGAGCAGTACTTC. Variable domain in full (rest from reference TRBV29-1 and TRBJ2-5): SAVISQKPSRDICQRGTSLTIQCQVDSQVTMMFWYRQQPGQSLTLIATANQGSEATYESGFVIDKFPISRPNLTFSTLTVSNMSPEDSSIYLCSVGLGDGEQYFGPGTRLLVL.